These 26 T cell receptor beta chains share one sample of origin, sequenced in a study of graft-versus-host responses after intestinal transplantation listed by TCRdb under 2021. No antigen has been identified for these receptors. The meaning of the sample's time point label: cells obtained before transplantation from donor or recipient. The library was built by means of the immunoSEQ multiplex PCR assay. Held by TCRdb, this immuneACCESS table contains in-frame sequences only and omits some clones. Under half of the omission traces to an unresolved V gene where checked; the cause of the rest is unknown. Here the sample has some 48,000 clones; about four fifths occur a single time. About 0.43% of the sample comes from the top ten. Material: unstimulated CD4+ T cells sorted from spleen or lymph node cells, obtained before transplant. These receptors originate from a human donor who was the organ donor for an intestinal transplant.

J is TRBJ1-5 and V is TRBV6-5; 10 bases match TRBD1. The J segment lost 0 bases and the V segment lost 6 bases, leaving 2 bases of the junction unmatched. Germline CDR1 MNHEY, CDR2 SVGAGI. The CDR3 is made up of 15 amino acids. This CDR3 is CASRTGGDSNQPQHF. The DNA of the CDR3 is TGTGCCAGCAGGACAGGGGGCGATAGCAATCAGCCCCAGCATTTT.

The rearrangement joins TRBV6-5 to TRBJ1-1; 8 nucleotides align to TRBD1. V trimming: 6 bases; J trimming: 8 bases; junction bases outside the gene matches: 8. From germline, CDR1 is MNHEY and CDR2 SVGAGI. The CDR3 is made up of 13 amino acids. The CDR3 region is CASSWGQVTEAFF. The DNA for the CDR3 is TGTGCCAGCAGCTGGGGACAGGTGACCGAAGCTTTCTTT.

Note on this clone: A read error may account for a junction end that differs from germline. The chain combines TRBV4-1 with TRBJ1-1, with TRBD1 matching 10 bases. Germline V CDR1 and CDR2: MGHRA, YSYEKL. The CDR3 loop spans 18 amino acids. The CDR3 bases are TGCGCCAGCAGCCAAGCAGACAGGGGGCGATTCACGAACTCTGAAGCTTTCTTT. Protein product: CASSQADRGRFTNSEAFF.

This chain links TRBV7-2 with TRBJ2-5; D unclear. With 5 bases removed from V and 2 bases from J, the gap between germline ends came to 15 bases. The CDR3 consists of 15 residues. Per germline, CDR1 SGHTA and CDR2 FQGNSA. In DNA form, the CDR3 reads TGTGCCAGCAGCCCCCGTCGGCCCATTCAAGAGACCCAGTACTTC. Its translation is CASSPRRPIQETQYF. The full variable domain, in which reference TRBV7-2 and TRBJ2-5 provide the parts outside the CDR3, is GAGVSQSPSNKVTEKGKDVELRCDPISGHTALYWYRQSLGQGLEFLIYFQGNSAPDKSGLPSDRFSAERTGGSVSTLTIQRTQQEDSAVYLCASSPRRPIQETQYFGPGTRLLVL.

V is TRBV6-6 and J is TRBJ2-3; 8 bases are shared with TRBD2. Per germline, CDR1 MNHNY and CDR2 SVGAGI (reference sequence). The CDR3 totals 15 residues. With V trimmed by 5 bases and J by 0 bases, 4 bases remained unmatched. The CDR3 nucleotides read TGTGCCAGCAGTCCCTTAGCGGGGAGCACAGATACGCAGTATTTT. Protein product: CASSPLAGSTDTQYF.

CDR3: CASSSSFTGTGELFF. CDR3 bases: TGTGCCAGCTCATCGAGCTTCACGGGCACCGGGGAGCTGTTTTTT. The chain joins TRBV18 to TRBJ2-2; D remains ambiguous. Germline loops: CDR1 KGHSH, CDR2 LQKENI. V lost 5 bases, J lost 4 bases, and 14 bases lay in between. This CDR3 spans 15 amino acids.

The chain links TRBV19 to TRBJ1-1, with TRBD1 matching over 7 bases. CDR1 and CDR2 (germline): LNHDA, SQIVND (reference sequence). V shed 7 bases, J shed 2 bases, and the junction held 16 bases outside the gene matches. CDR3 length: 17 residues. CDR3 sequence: CASTKTGPLRGNTEAFF. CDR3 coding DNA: TGTGCCAGTACTAAGACAGGGCCACTAAGAGGTAACACTGAAGCTTTCTTT.

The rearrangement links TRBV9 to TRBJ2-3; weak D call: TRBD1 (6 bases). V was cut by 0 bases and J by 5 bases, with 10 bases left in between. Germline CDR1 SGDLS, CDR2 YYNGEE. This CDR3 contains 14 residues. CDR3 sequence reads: CASSVDRAQDTQYF. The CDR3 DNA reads TGTGCCAGCAGCGTAGACAGGGCCCAAGATACGCAGTATTTT. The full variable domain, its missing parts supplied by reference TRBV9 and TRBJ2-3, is DSGVTQTPKHLITATGQRVTLRCSPRSGDLSVYWYQQSLDQGLQFLIQYYNGEERAKGNILERFSAQQFPDLHSELNLSSLELGDSALYFCASSVDRAQDTQYFGPGTRLTVL.

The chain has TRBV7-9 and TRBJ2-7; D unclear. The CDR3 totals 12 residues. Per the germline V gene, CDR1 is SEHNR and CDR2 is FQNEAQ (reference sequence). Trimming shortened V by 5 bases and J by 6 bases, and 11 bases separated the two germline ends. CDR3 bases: TGTGCCAGCAGCAGACTCGAGTCCGAGCAGTACTTC. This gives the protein CASSRLESEQYF.

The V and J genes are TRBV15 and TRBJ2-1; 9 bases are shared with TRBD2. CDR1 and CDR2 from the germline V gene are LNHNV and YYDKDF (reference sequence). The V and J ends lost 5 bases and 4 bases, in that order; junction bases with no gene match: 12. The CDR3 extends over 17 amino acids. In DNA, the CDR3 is TGTGCCACCAGCCCACCCCCGGCGGGAGGGGGTTACAATGAGCAGTTCTTC. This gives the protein CATSPPPAGGGYNEQFF.

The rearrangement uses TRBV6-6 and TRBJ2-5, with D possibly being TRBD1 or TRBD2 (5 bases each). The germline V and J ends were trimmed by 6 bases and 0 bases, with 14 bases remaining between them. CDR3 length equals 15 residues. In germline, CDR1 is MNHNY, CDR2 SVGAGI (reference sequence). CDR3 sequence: CASRFGTSYQETQYF. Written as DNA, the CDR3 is TGTGCCAGCAGATTCGGGACCTCGTACCAAGAGACCCAGTACTTC.

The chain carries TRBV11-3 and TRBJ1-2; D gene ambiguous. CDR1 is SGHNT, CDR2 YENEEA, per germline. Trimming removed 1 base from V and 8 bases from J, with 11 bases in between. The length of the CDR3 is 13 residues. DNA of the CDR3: TGTGCCAGCAGCTTAGTAGGGAAAGGCGGCTACACCTTC. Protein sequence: CASSLVGKGGYTF.

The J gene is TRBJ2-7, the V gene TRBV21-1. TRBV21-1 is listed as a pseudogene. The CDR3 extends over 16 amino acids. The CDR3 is CASSKGRNREAYEQYF. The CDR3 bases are TGTGCCAGCAGCAAAGGGCGAAACAGGGAGGCCTACGAGCAGTACTTC.

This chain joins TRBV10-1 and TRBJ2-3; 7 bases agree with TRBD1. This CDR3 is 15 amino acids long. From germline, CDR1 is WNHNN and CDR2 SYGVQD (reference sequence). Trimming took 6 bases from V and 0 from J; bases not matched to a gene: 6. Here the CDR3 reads CASSDRVSSTDTQYF. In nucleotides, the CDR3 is TGCGCCAGCAGCGACAGGGTTTCTAGCACAGATACGCAGTATTTT.

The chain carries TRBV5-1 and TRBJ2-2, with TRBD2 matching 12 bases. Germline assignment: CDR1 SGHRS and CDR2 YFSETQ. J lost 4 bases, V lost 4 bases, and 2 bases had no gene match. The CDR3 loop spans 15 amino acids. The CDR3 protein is CASSTTSGSTGELFF. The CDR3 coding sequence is TGCGCCAGCAGCACGACTAGCGGGAGCACCGGGGAGCTGTTTTTT.

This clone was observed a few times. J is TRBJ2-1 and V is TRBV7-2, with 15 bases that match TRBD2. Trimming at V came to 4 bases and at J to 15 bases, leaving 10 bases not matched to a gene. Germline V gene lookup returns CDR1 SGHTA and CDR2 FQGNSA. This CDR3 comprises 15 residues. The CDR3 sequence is CASSSGLAGGPKPFF. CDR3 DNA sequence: TGTGCCAGCAGCTCCGGACTAGCGGGGGGGCCGAAGCCGTTCTTC.

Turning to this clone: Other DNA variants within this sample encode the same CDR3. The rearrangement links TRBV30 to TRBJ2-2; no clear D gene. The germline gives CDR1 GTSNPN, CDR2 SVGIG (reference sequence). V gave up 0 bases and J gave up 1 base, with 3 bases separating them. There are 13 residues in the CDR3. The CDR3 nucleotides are TGTGCCTGGAGTGTACTGAACACCGGGGAGCTGTTTTTT. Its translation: CAWSVLNTGELFF. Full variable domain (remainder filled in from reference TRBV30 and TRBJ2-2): SQTIHQWPATLVQPVGSPLSLECTVEGTSNPNLYWYRQAAGRGLQLLFYSVGIGQISSEVPQNLSASRPQDRQFILSSKKLLLSDSGFYLCAWSVLNTGELFFGEGSRLTVL.

The CDR3 DNA reads as TGTGCCAGCTCACCACGGTCAGGAGGGGTTCAGTCCACAGATACGCAGTATTTT. This gives the protein CASSPRSGGVQSTDTQYF. The V call is TRBV18, the J call TRBJ2-3, with D perhaps matching TRBD2 (6 bases). CDR3 length: 18 amino acids. Germline lookup yields CDR1 KGHSH and CDR2 LQKENI. V lost 1 base and J 2 bases, leaving 19 bases between the germline ends. Using reference TRBV18 and TRBJ2-3 for the parts outside the CDR3, the full variable domain is NAGVMQNPRHLVRRRGQEARLRCSPMKGHSHVYWYRQLPEEGLKFMVYLQKENIIDESGMPKERFSAEFPKEGPSILRIQQVVRGDSAAYFCASSPRSGGVQSTDTQYFGPGTRLTVL.

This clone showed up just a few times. The CDR3 region is CASSPHRGDTGELFF. Here the CDR3 DNA reads TGTGCCAGCAGTCCACACAGGGGCGACACCGGGGAGCTGTTTTTT. V usage is TRBV6-6 and J usage is TRBJ2-2; the match to TRBD1 covers 7 bases. Trimming took 5 bases from V and 3 from J; bases not matched to a gene: 6. CDR1 is MNHNY, CDR2 SVGAGI, per germline (reference sequence). The CDR3 is 15 residues long.

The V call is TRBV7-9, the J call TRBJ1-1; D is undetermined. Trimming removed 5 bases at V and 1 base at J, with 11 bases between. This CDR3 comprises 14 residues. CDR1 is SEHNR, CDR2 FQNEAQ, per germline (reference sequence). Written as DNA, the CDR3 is TGTGCCAGCAGCCAGGACCAGTGGAACACTGAAGCTTTCTTT. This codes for CASSQDQWNTEAFF. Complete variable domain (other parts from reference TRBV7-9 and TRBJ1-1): DTGVSQNPRHKITKRGQNVTFRCDPISEHNRLYWYRQTLGQGPEFLTYFQNEAQLEKSRLLSDRFSAERPKGSFSTLEIQRTEQGDSAMYLCASSQDQWNTEAFFGQGTRLTVV.

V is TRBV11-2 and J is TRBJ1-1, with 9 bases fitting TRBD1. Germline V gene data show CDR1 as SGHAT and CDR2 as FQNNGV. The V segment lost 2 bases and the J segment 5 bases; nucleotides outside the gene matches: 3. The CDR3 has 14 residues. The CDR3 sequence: CASSLRDRVTEAFF. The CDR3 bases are TGTGCCAGCAGCTTAAGGGACAGGGTGACTGAAGCTTTCTTT.

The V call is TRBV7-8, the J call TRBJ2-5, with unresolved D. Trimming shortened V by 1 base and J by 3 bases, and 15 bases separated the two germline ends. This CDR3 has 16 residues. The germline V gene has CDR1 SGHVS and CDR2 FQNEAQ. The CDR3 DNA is TGTGCCAGCAGCTTAGTCATTGCCAGCGCCGAAGAGACCCAGTACTTC. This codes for CASSLVIASAEETQYF.

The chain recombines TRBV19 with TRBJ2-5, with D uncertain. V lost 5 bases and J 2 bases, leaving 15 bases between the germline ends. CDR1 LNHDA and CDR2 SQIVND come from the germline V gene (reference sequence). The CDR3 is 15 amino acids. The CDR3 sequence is CASSPGVSSQETQYF. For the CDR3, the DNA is TGTGCCAGTAGTCCGGGCGTCTCCTCACAAGAGACCCAGTACTTC.

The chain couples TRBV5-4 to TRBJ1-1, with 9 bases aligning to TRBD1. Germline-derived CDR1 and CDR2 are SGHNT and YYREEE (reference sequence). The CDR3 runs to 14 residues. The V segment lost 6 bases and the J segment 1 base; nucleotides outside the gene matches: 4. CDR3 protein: CASTRTGANTEAFF. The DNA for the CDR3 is TGTGCCAGCACCAGGACAGGGGCGAACACTGAAGCTTTCTTT.

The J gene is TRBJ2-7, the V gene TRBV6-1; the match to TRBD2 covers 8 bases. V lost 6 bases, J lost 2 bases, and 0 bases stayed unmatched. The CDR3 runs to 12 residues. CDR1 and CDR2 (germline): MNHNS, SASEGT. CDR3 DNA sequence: TGTGCCAGCAGGGGACTAGCCTACGAGCAGTACTTC. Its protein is CASRGLAYEQYF.

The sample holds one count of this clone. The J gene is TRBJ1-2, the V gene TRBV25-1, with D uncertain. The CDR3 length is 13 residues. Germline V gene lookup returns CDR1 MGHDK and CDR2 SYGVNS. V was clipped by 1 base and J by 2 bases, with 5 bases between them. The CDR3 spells CASSEWNNYGYTF. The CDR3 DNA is TGTGCCAGCAGTGAATGGAACAACTATGGCTACACCTTC.